The rows below give T cell receptor beta chains drawn from one sample of a study of blood T cell repertoires in COVID-19. Clones were read by immunoSEQ multiplex PCR, and TCRdb kept only the in-frame ones, dropping some. The table has about 250,000 clones, around 90% seen once. The sample was peripheral blood. The source of these receptors is a woman in her twenties or thirties with acute or convalescent COVID-19. Each CDR3 is given with its conserved first and last residue. The order of the fields is J gene, V gene, CDR3 protein.

J gene: TRBJ1-1
V gene: TRBV11-3
CDR3 protein: CASSPRQGSNTEAFF

J gene: TRBJ1-6
V gene: TRBV5-1
CDR3 protein: CASRPGQGSYSPLHF

J gene: TRBJ2-1
V gene: TRBV9
CDR3 protein: CASSVGTSGRFNEQFF

J gene: TRBJ1-3
V gene: TRBV2
CDR3 protein: CASSEATGGNTIYF

J gene: TRBJ1-5
V gene: TRBV30
CDR3 protein: CAWSHLGDQPQHF

J gene: TRBJ2-7
V gene: TRBV20-1
CDR3 protein: CSASGTSGSSSYEQYF

J gene: TRBJ1-5
V gene: TRBV6-2/TRBV6-3
CDR3 protein: CASSRTILGQPQHF

J gene: TRBJ2-1
V gene: TRBV7-2
CDR3 protein: CASNQLEYNEQFF

J gene: TRBJ2-5
V gene: TRBV6-1
CDR3 protein: CASSEGSWLQETQYF

J gene: TRBJ2-1
V gene: TRBV7-9
CDR3 protein: CASSPVSGYNEQFF

J gene: TRBJ1-2
V gene: TRBV6-1
CDR3 protein: CASSEAGEGYGYTF

J gene: TRBJ2-7
V gene: TRBV25-1
CDR3 protein: CASSEAGTSGRSSYEQYF

J gene: TRBJ2-2
V gene: TRBV9
CDR3 protein: CASSVRTGELFF

J gene: TRBJ1-3
V gene: TRBV10-3
CDR3 protein: CASTTGGNTIYF

J gene: TRBJ2-7
V gene: TRBV29-1
CDR3 protein: CSASPTGSETYEQYF

J gene: TRBJ1-6
V gene: TRBV19
CDR3 protein: CASSIRGSNSPLHF

J gene: TRBJ1-5
V gene: TRBV30
CDR3 protein: CAWSAGDTSNQPQHF

J gene: TRBJ2-1
V gene: TRBV9
CDR3 protein: CASSVELLQNHNEQFF

J gene: TRBJ2-7
V gene: TRBV4-3
CDR3 protein: CASSQVHGQGLYEQYF

J gene: TRBJ1-2
V gene: TRBV30
CDR3 protein: CAWSVSGIGYTF

J gene: TRBJ2-7
V gene: TRBV5-6
CDR3 protein: CASSLTGTYEQYF

J gene: TRBJ2-5
V gene: TRBV3-1/TRBV3-2
CDR3 protein: CASRQQAGLAEQETQYF

J gene: TRBJ2-2
V gene: TRBV19
CDR3 protein: CASSIRTGELFF

J gene: TRBJ2-2
V gene: TRBV13
CDR3 protein: CASSSPITGLNTGELFF

J gene: TRBJ1-4
V gene: TRBV30
CDR3 protein: CAWMRGRNEKLFF

J gene: TRBJ1-5
V gene: TRBV10-1
CDR3 protein: CASSESSLQPQHF

J gene: TRBJ2-2
V gene: TRBV19
CDR3 protein: CASSIRGGELFF

J gene: TRBJ1-4
V gene: TRBV4-1
CDR3 protein: CASSQTSGDEKLFF

J gene: TRBJ2-1
V gene: TRBV9
CDR3 protein: CASSVEGRRPYNEQFF

J gene: TRBJ1-3
V gene: TRBV19
CDR3 protein: CASSRAGTLWTAGNTIYF

J gene: TRBJ1-2
V gene: TRBV2
CDR3 protein: CASSEGAGRNYGYTF

J gene: TRBJ2-3
V gene: TRBV9
CDR3 protein: CASGPYGNPDTQYF

J gene: TRBJ1-5
V gene: TRBV7-9
CDR3 protein: CASSSNRGGQPQHF

J gene: TRBJ2-3
V gene: TRBV6-5
CDR3 protein: CASSYTYTDTQYF

J gene: TRBJ2-2
V gene: TRBV19
CDR3 protein: CASSMLAGMNTGELFF

J gene: TRBJ2-3
V gene: TRBV27
CDR3 protein: CASKDTSGRPDTQYF

J gene: TRBJ1-2
V gene: TRBV29-1
CDR3 protein: CSVVDQGGRNGYTF

J gene: TRBJ2-7
V gene: TRBV11-3
CDR3 protein: CASSLDEAIHYEQYF

J gene: TRBJ2-1
V gene: TRBV2
CDR3 protein: CASSYTSGTYNEQFF

J gene: TRBJ1-1
V gene: TRBV24-1
CDR3 protein: CATKGQGNTEAFF

J gene: TRBJ2-3
V gene: TRBV5-6
CDR3 protein: CASIRGGRTDTQYF

J gene: TRBJ2-7
V gene: TRBV27
CDR3 protein: CASSSPGLATYEQYF

J gene: TRBJ2-1
V gene: TRBV7-2
CDR3 protein: CASSRNSGQGANEQFF

J gene: TRBJ2-7
V gene: TRBV19
CDR3 protein: CASSQGLAGGYEQYF

J gene: TRBJ2-5
V gene: TRBV5-1
CDR3 protein: CASSFGTGRKETQYF

J gene: TRBJ2-7
V gene: TRBV3-1/TRBV3-2
CDR3 protein: CASSQGDRGESEQYF

J gene: TRBJ2-2
V gene: TRBV10-3
CDR3 protein: CAIRASGTNTGELFF

J gene: TRBJ2-1
V gene: TRBV29-1
CDR3 protein: CRVSGTSGINEQFF

J gene: TRBJ2-3
V gene: TRBV7-2
CDR3 protein: CASSLSPTSGSPANTQYF

J gene: TRBJ2-1
V gene: TRBV5-4
CDR3 protein: CARKRSPSYNEQFF